The present T cell receptor beta chain was sequenced within a study of T cell responses to AZD1222 COVID-19 vaccine. Some clones are missing from TCRdb's copy, which holds only in-frame ones; the method was immunoSEQ multiplex PCR. In the table there are some 97,000 clones, 88% of which are singletons. This CDR3 comprises 13 residues. Germline V lookup: CDR1 LNHDA, CDR2 SQIVND (reference sequence). V lost 6 bases, J lost 10 bases, and 9 bases stayed unmatched. V is TRBV19 and J is TRBJ1-5, with 7 bases lining up with TRBD1. The sample in question was peripheral blood, obtained on day 0 of AZD1222 vaccination. The receptor was isolated from an adult in good health. CDR3 loop: CASSRQGLRPQHF. The CDR3 nucleotides read TGTGCCAGTAGCAGACAGGGCCTCAGACCCCAGCATTTT.